The 32 T cell receptor beta chains listed next were all sequenced from one sample in a study of cytomegalovirus exposure and HLA in healthy donors. The PCR was carried out with 60 Vbeta primers and 13 Jbeta primers. Sequencing was performed with immunoSEQ multiplex PCR; in TCRdb, only in-frame clones are kept and a portion is missing. The profile shows around 130,000 clones, 70% to 80% of them singletons. The material sequenced was PBMCs. These receptors were obtained from a woman between 55 and 75 years old in good health and CMV-seronegative.

The chain carries TRBV7-8 and TRBJ2-7, with 8 positions matching TRBD2. Germline CDR1 SGHVS, CDR2 FQNEAQ. The V gene end was trimmed by 7 bases and the J gene end by 1 base; junction bases not matched to a gene: 6. This CDR3 has 14 residues. In DNA form, the CDR3 reads TGTGCCAGCACTGGCGGGAGGATGTCCTACGAGCAGTACTTC. Amino acids: CASTGGRMSYEQYF.

In this sample, this clone turned up once. The V call is TRBV28, the J call TRBJ2-5; tentatively, D is TRBD1 (6 bases). The DNA matches TRBJ2-7 better at its end, which makes the J call doubtful. The CDR3 is 14 amino acids. Germline values: CDR1 MDHEN, CDR2 SYDVKM. CDR3 in amino acids: CASRLTGLAYEQYF. Written as DNA, the CDR3 is TGTGCCAGCAGACTAACAGGGCTAGCCTACGAGCAGTACTTC.

This clone was counted once. An end of the junction does not agree with germline; a read error may underlie this. The chain has TRBV7-9 and TRBJ2-1, with D possibly being TRBD1 (5 bases). Germline V gene lookup returns CDR1 SEHNR and CDR2 FQNEAQ (reference sequence). The CDR3 spans 15 residues. The CDR3 sequence: CSSSLGVGRSNEQFF. In DNA form, the CDR3 reads TGTTCCAGCAGCTTAGGGGTAGGAAGGAGCAATGAGCAGTTCTTC.

V is TRBV2 and J is TRBJ2-5; possible D gene TRBD2, 6 bases. The CDR3 is 15 residues long. Trimming left V 3 bases short and J 7 bases short, with 18 bases between. Germline V gene sequence: CDR1 SNHLY, CDR2 FYNNEI. CDR3 region: CASSEIGGARGTQYF. CDR3 nucleotide sequence: TGTGCCAGCAGTGAGATTGGAGGGGCAAGAGGGACCCAGTACTTC.

This sequence joins TRBV11-1 and TRBJ1-1; D gene ambiguous. The CDR3 totals 13 residues. Between the trimmed V and J ends, which lost 5 bases and 8 bases, there was a span of 15 bases. CDR1 is SGHAT and CDR2 is FQDESV in the germline V gene (reference sequence). The CDR3: CASSRRIATEAFF. For the CDR3, the DNA is TGTGCCAGCAGCCGACGGATAGCCACAGAAGCTTTCTTT.

This clone occurred once. The sample contains more than one DNA sequence encoding this CDR3. The chain carries TRBV6-1 and TRBJ2-2; 7 bases map to TRBD1. The CDR3 has 15 residues. Trimming cost V 7 bases and J 0 bases; bases outside gene matches: 5. Per the germline V gene, CDR1 is MNHNS and CDR2 is SASEGT. CDR3 loop: CASTPGQPNTGELFF. CDR3 coding DNA: TGTGCCAGCACCCCGGGACAGCCGAACACCGGGGAGCTGTTTTTT.

The chain is built from TRBV30 and TRBJ2-5; D perhaps matches TRBD1 (6 bases). The J call could be wrong; TRBJ2-7 is a better fit for the DNA end. The germline V gene has CDR1 GTSNPN and CDR2 SVGIG (reference sequence). There are 11 residues in the CDR3. The chain's CDR3 is CAWKGAYEQYF. The CDR3 coding sequence is TGTGCCTGGAAGGGGGCCTACGAGCAGTACTTC.

This chain joins TRBV5-1 and TRBJ1-2; TRBD1 agrees at 9 bases. With 3 bases clipped from V and 2 bases from J, the junction kept 8 bases outside the gene matches. There are 16 residues in the CDR3. CDR1 and CDR2 from the germline V gene are SGHRS and YFSETQ. CDR3 DNA: TGCGCCAGCAGCTCTCCCGGGACAGGGAGAAACTATGGCTACACCTTC. It encodes CASSSPGTGRNYGYTF.

This rearrangement joins TRBV19 to TRBJ1-2; D is possibly TRBD1 (6 bases). The CDR3 has 15 amino acids. V was clipped by 3 bases and J by 5 bases, with 16 bases between them. Per the germline V gene, CDR1 is LNHDA and CDR2 is SQIVND (reference sequence). DNA of the CDR3: TGTGCCAGTAGTATCACGGCAGGGGAAGCGTATGGCTACACCTTC. Its protein product is CASSITAGEAYGYTF.

A note on this clone: Different DNA sequences within this sample yield the same CDR3. The rearrangement joins TRBV5-6 to TRBJ1-2; TRBD1 is a possible D gene (6 bases). The CDR3 covers 15 residues. V was clipped by 2 bases and J by 2 bases, with 13 bases between them. Germline values: CDR1 SGHDT, CDR2 YYEEEE. For the CDR3, the DNA is TGTGCCAGCAGCTTTACGAACAGGGCAAACTATGGCTACACCTTC. This gives the protein CASSFTNRANYGYTF.

This clone was picked up a small number of times. This chain uses TRBV4-1 with TRBJ2-7, with TRBD1 identical over 8 bases. The CDR3 is 14 amino acids. The V segment lost 4 bases and the J segment 6 bases; nucleotides outside the gene matches: 8. CDR1 and CDR2 (germline): MGHRA, YSYEKL. CDR3 sequence: CASSLGRGPGEQYF. CDR3 coding DNA: TGCGCCAGCAGCCTGGGCAGGGGGCCAGGCGAGCAGTACTTC.

V is TRBV18 and J is TRBJ1-1; TRBD1 is a possible D gene (6 bases). V was clipped by 1 base and J by 0 bases, with 12 bases between them. Germline CDR1 KGHSH, CDR2 LQKENI. This CDR3 comprises 16 residues. This CDR3 reads CASSPRSGTMNTEAFF. As DNA, the CDR3 is TGTGCCAGCTCACCACGCTCCGGGACAATGAACACTGAAGCTTTCTTT.

The CDR3 sequence is CASRNRTSGTQYF. The CDR3, as DNA: TGCGCCAGCAGGAACAGGACTAGCGGGACGCAGTATTTT. J is TRBJ2-3 and V is TRBV5-1; 11 bases align to TRBD2. V lost 5 bases, J lost 9 bases, and 5 bases stayed unmatched. This CDR3 has 13 residues. Germline assignment: CDR1 SGHRS and CDR2 YFSETQ.

The V call is TRBV6-7, the J call TRBJ1-3; D not certain. TRBV6-7 is marked as an open reading frame, function uncertain. This CDR3 contains 14 residues. V lost 3 bases and J 6 bases, leaving 12 bases between the germline ends. The CDR3 spells CASSYRRGLNTIYF. DNA for the CDR3: TGTGCCAGCAGTTATAGGCGGGGTTTAAACACCATATATTTT.

The sample holds a few counts of this clone. The chain recombines TRBV28 with TRBJ1-2; 9 bases agree with TRBD1. The V and J ends lost 6 bases and 4 bases, in that order; junction bases with no gene match: 6. Germline V gene lookup returns CDR1 MDHEN and CDR2 SYDVKM. The CDR3 covers 14 residues. CDR3 nucleotides: TGTGCCAGCAGGTGGACAGGGGACTCCTATGGCTACACCTTC. Its protein product is CASRWTGDSYGYTF.

J is TRBJ2-5 and V is TRBV28, with D tentatively TRBD1 (8 bases). Looked up from germline, CDR1 is MDHEN and CDR2 is SYDVKM. CDR3 length equals 13 residues. V was clipped by 6 bases and J by 11 bases, with 19 bases between them. The CDR3 DNA is TGTGCCAGCAGATCCACAGGGGGGAGGGAGCAGTACTTC. Translating gives CASRSTGGREQYF.

J is TRBJ2-3 and V is TRBV7-2; perhaps TRBD2 as D (5 bases). The CDR3 length is 14 residues. V gave up 1 base and J gave up 1 base, with 6 bases separating them. Looked up from germline, CDR1 is SGHTA and CDR2 is FQGNSA. CDR3 protein: CASSLGTRTDTQYF. In nucleotides, the CDR3 is TGTGCCAGCAGCTTAGGGACTCGCACAGATACGCAGTATTTT.

This chain's CDR3 is CASKDTYNEQFF. The DNA of the CDR3 is TGTGCCAGCAAGGACACGTACAATGAGCAGTTCTTC. This chain uses TRBV25-1 with TRBJ2-1, with D perhaps matching TRBD1 (5 bases). V was shortened by 7 bases and J by 4 bases, with 8 bases between the two germline ends. This CDR3 contains 12 residues. CDR1 is MGHDK and CDR2 is SYGVNS in the germline V gene.

This clone was counted only a few times. The V and J genes are TRBV7-3 and TRBJ1-1; 10 bases agree with TRBD1. V dropped 5 bases and J dropped 8; count of bases not matched to a gene: 8. This CDR3 is built from 14 residues. The germline V gene encodes CDR1 SGHTA and CDR2 FQGTGA. For the CDR3, the DNA is TGTGCCAGCAGCCTTAGGGGGACAGGGGCCGAAGCTTTCTTT. It is translated as CASSLRGTGAEAFF.

The chain has TRBV11-2 and TRBJ2-5; 7 bases align to TRBD1. CDR1 SGHAT and CDR2 FQNNGV come from the germline V gene. This CDR3 has 15 residues. V gave up 1 base and J gave up 5 bases; unmatched junction bases: 7. The CDR3 region is CASSLGSQGLETQYF. Written as DNA, the CDR3 is TGTGCCAGCAGCTTAGGTTCACAGGGGTTGGAGACCCAGTACTTC.

The gene calls are TRBV9 and TRBJ2-7; 9 bases fit TRBD1. Trimming at V came to 0 bases and at J to 4 bases, leaving 5 bases not matched to a gene. CDR3 length: 15 amino acids. Germline V lookup: CDR1 SGDLS, CDR2 YYNGEE. The CDR3 reads CASSVDGTGKYEQYF. The CDR3 coding sequence is TGTGCCAGCAGCGTAGATGGGACAGGGAAATACGAGCAGTACTTC.

The rearrangement links TRBV28 to TRBJ1-2, with 8 bases aligning to TRBD1. Germline trimming cut 4 bases from V and 5 bases from J; bases unmatched to any gene: 18. Germline CDR1 reads MDHEN; CDR2 reads SYDVKM. The CDR3 has 18 amino acids. CDR3 nucleotide sequence: TGTGCCAGCAGTTCACCGATCTTCCGAACAGGGGGGAATTATGGCTACACCTTC. It yields the protein CASSSPIFRTGGNYGYTF.

This clone is a singleton in its sample. The CDR3 sequence is CASSRTGDPYEQYF. The CDR3 DNA reads TGTGCCAGCAGTAGGACAGGTGACCCCTACGAGCAGTACTTC. The chain joins TRBV28 to TRBJ2-5, with TRBD1 matching 7 bases. The J call is doubtful: the DNA matches TRBJ2-7 better. Germline values: CDR1 MDHEN, CDR2 SYDVKM. The CDR3 length is 14 residues.

This clone is a singleton in its sample. This chain links TRBV6-4 with TRBJ1-2; D is perhaps TRBD1 (6 bases). This CDR3 region has 13 residues. Germline V CDR1 and CDR2: MRHNA, SNTAGT. V was clipped by 3 bases and J by 9 bases, with 14 bases between them. Written as DNA, the CDR3 is TGTGCCAGCAGTGAAGGGCAGGGGACCAGCTACACCTTC. Translated: CASSEGQGTSYTF.

This sequence joins TRBV5-1 and TRBJ2-5, with 10 bases aligning to TRBD2. The V segment lost 5 bases and the J segment 4 bases; nucleotides outside the gene matches: 5. This CDR3 has 14 residues. Germline V gene data show CDR1 as SGHRS and CDR2 as YFSETQ. CDR3 DNA: TGCGCCAGCAGAACTAGCGGGGCAGGAGAGACCCAGTACTTC. Translation gives CASRTSGAGETQYF. The complete variable domain, with remaining parts taken from reference TRBV5-1 and TRBJ2-5, reads KAGVTQTPRYLIKTRGQQVTLSCSPISGHRSVSWYQQTPGQGLQFLFEYFSETQRNKGNFPGRFSGRQFSNSRSEMNVSTLELGDSALYLCASRTSGAGETQYFGPGTRLLVL.

The gene calls are TRBV29-1 and TRBJ2-7; D gene uncertain. The V end lost 3 bases, the J end lost 1 base, and 7 bases lay between the germline ends. Germline lookup yields CDR1 SQVTM and CDR2 ANQGSEA. The CDR3 runs 12 residues. The CDR3 DNA reads as TGCAGCGTTGAGGCGACATCCTACGAGCAGTACTTC. Amino acids: CSVEATSYEQYF.

This sequence joins TRBV9 and TRBJ2-2; tentative D call: TRBD2 (6 bases). CDR3 size: 15 residues. The V gene lost 4 bases and the J gene lost 5 bases, with 15 bases spanning the gap. Germline V CDR1 and CDR2: SGDLS, YYNGEE. CDR3 DNA sequence: TGTGCCAGCAGCTCAGCCCGGGAGCAGACCGGGGAGCTGTTTTTT. This gives the protein CASSSAREQTGELFF.

The chain joins TRBV5-6 to TRBJ1-2, with a weak D call TRBD1 (5 bases). Per germline, CDR1 SGHDT and CDR2 YYEEEE. This CDR3 has 13 residues. V was trimmed by 0 bases and J by 3 bases, leaving 6 bases between them. Written as DNA, the CDR3 is TGTGCCAGCAGCTTGGACAGGCACTATGGCTACACCTTC. This translates into CASSLDRHYGYTF.

This sequence joins TRBV2 and TRBJ2-5; a weak D match, TRBD2 (6 bases). The J call is doubtful: the DNA matches TRBJ2-7 better. Germline CDR1 and CDR2: SNHLY and FYNNEI. The CDR3 is made up of 14 amino acids. The CDR3 protein is CASSIRGTSYEQYF. CDR3 in DNA: TGTGCCAGCAGTATCCGCGGGACTTCCTACGAGCAGTACTTC.

This sequence joins TRBV5-6 and TRBJ1-1; D not certain. The CDR3 sequence is 15 residues long. CDR1 is SGHDT and CDR2 is YYEEEE in the germline V gene. Trimming removed 0 bases at V and 2 bases at J, with 11 bases between. The CDR3 coding sequence is TGTGCCAGCAGCTTGGGTCCGGGAGCAAACACTGAAGCTTTCTTT. Amino acid sequence: CASSLGPGANTEAFF.

This chain joins TRBV29-1 and TRBJ1-2; D uncertain. The ends were cut back, 3 bases at V and 0 bases at J, with 8 bases in the middle. The CDR3 has 13 residues. The germline gives CDR1 SQVTM, CDR2 ANQGSEA. For the CDR3, the DNA is TGCAGCGTTGATGGCAGATCTAACTATGGCTACACCTTC. Residues: CSVDGRSNYGYTF.

The chain joins TRBV5-5 to TRBJ1-3; no reliable D call. Between the trimmed V and J ends, which lost 1 base and 4 bases, there was a span of 12 bases. In germline, CDR1 is SGHKS, CDR2 YYEKEE (reference sequence). The CDR3 consists of 15 residues. The CDR3: CASSLIVGAGNTIYF. In nucleotides, the CDR3 is TGTGCCAGCAGCTTGATAGTCGGAGCGGGAAACACCATATATTTT.